Listed below are T cell receptor beta chains from one sample, sequenced in a study of cytomegalovirus exposure and HLA in healthy donors. Assay: immunoSEQ multiplex PCR; the TCRdb copy retains only in-frame clones and omits some. In the table there are 140,000 or so clones, 70% to 90% of which are singletons. Sequencing used PBMCs. The receptors here all came from a woman in her thirties or forties in good health and CMV-seronegative. CDR3s include the opening cysteine and the closing phenylalanine or tryptophan. A D gene is named only where the DNA matches it firmly.

cdr3_aa | j_call | d_call | v_call
CASSSITGDETQYF | TRBJ2-5 | TRBD1 | TRBV5-1
CASSYSWQGNTEAFF | TRBJ1-1 | - | TRBV6-5
CASSEGTKSSRYF | TRBJ2-7 | - | TRBV19
CASSQSPSGSTQETQYF | TRBJ2-5 | TRBD2 | TRBV4-3
CASSFVGGSSLWYNEQFF | TRBJ2-1 | - | TRBV28
CSVRGTVYEQYF | TRBJ2-7 | - | TRBV29-1
CASSYGGVYSNQPQHF | TRBJ1-5 | - | TRBV27
CASSYSISEETQYF | TRBJ2-5 | - | TRBV6-5
CASSFVAGDLGELFF | TRBJ2-2 | TRBD2 | TRBV5-6
CASSLRQDNSPLHF | TRBJ1-6 | - | TRBV7-2
CASSQFFQGARGWDEQFF | TRBJ2-1 | TRBD1 | TRBV4-3